The 13 T cell receptor beta chains given below trace back to one sample, sequenced in a study of blood T cell repertoires in COVID-19. Profiled with immunoSEQ multiplex PCR; TCRdb holds only in-frame clones, not every one. The sample includes more than 200,000 clones, about 88% of them seen just once. The sequencing sample was made of peripheral blood. These receptors originate from a woman aged 40 to 50 who had recovered from COVID-19.

In regard to this clone: The junction departs from germline at one end; a sequencing error may be responsible. The rearrangement links TRBV7-7 to TRBJ2-1; 7 bases agree with TRBD1. The CDR3 length is 15 residues. Germline CDR1 and CDR2: SSHAT and FNYEAQ (reference sequence). The CDR3 nucleotides are TGTGCTAGCAGCCGAAAGACAGGGCGGATGGGTGAGCAGTTCTTC. It translates to CASSRKTGRMGEQFF. The full variable domain, its missing parts supplied by reference TRBV7-7 and TRBJ2-1, is GAGVSQSPRYKVTKRGQDVTLRCDPISSHATLYWYQQALGQGPEFLTYFNYEAQPDKSGLPSDRFSAERPEGSISTLTIQRTEQRDSAMYRCASSRKTGRMGEQFFGPGTRLTVL.

The gene calls are TRBV6-1 and TRBJ2-1; TRBD2 agrees at 10 bases. CDR3 length equals 15 residues. Germline CDR1 MNHNS, CDR2 SASEGT. V gave up 3 bases and J gave up 8 bases; unmatched junction bases: 7. The DNA of the CDR3 is TGTGCCAGCAGTGAGCCTAGCGGGGGACGGGATGAGCAGTTCTTC. Protein sequence: CASSEPSGGRDEQFF.

The V and J genes are TRBV7-2 and TRBJ2-1, with 7 bases that match TRBD1. The CDR3 extends over 16 amino acids. V was pared by 4 bases and J by 4 bases, with 10 bases of the junction left unmatched. Germline-derived CDR1 and CDR2 are SGHTA and FQGNSA. CDR3 protein: CASSSPTADRYNEQFF. As DNA, the CDR3 is TGTGCCAGCAGCTCACCAACTGCGGACAGGTACAATGAGCAGTTCTTC.

CDR3 nucleotides: TGTGCCAGCAGCTTGGGACAGGGGCTCACAGATACGCAGTATTTT. It yields the protein CASSLGQGLTDTQYF. This chain uses TRBV7-3 with TRBJ2-3; 10 bases are a match to TRBD1. This CDR3 is 15 amino acids long. CDR1 and CDR2 from the germline V gene are SGHTA and FQGTGA. The J segment lost 2 bases and the V segment lost 3 bases, leaving 2 bases of the junction unmatched.

J is TRBJ2-7 and V is TRBV4-3, with a weak D call TRBD2 (6 bases). V was trimmed by 2 bases and J by 3 bases, leaving 11 bases between them. Germline V gene lookup returns CDR1 LGHNA and CDR2 YSLEER. The CDR3 runs to 14 residues. CDR3 nucleotides: TGCGCCAGCAGCCAAAGCGGGTCCCTCTACGAGCAGTACTTC. Its translation is CASSQSGSLYEQYF.

The chain has TRBV3-1 (or the pseudogene TRBV3-2) and TRBJ2-7, with 9 bases aligning to TRBD1. With V trimmed by 8 bases and J by 2 bases, 4 bases remained unmatched. Germline V gives CDR1 LGHDT, CDR2 YNNKEL (reference sequence). The CDR3 has 13 amino acids. This CDR3 is CASGTGKAYEQYF. The CDR3 nucleotides are TGTGCCAGCGGGACAGGGAAAGCCTACGAGCAGTACTTC.

The chain recombines TRBV19 with TRBJ1-4; D is undetermined. V was shortened by 6 bases and J by 5 bases, with 13 bases between the two germline ends. The CDR3 is made up of 14 amino acids. Germline V gives CDR1 LNHDA, CDR2 SQIVND (reference sequence). As DNA, the CDR3 is TGTGCCAGTAGAGAGGAGGCCCCAAATGAAAAACTGTTTTTT. Protein: CASREEAPNEKLFF.

The chain joins TRBV11-2 to TRBJ2-1; 11 bases map to TRBD2. Germline assignment: CDR1 SGHAT and CDR2 FQNNGV. V lost 5 bases, J lost 3 bases, and 6 bases stayed unmatched. This CDR3 spans 16 amino acids. The CDR3 loop reads CASSMTGTSGYNEQFF. Written as DNA, the CDR3 is TGTGCCAGCAGCATGACCGGGACTAGCGGCTACAATGAGCAGTTCTTC.

This clone was counted once. The rearrangement joins TRBV13 to TRBJ2-1; D is perhaps TRBD2 (6 bases). The V gene's germline CDR1 is PRHDT and CDR2 FYEKMQ (reference sequence). Trimming took 1 base from V and 2 from J, leaving 9 bases between them. This CDR3 is 15 amino acids long. The CDR3 DNA reads as TGTGCCAGCAGCTTAGCGGGAGACCCCTACAATGAGCAGTTCTTC. Translated, it gives CASSLAGDPYNEQFF.

This rearrangement joins TRBV19 to TRBJ1-2, with a weak D call TRBD1 (6 bases). The germline CDR1 and CDR2 sequences are LNHDA and SQIVND (reference sequence). This CDR3 has 14 amino acids. V lost 7 bases and J lost 6, with 18 bases in between. The DNA for the CDR3 is TGTGCCAGTACCTCCGACAGGCTCGCAGATGGCTACACCTTC. Its protein product is CASTSDRLADGYTF. Full variable domain (missing parts from reference TRBV19 and TRBJ1-2): DGGITQSPKYLFRKEGQNVTLSCEQNLNHDAMYWYRQDPGQGLRLIYYSQIVNDFQKGDIAEGYSVSREKKESFPLTVTSAQKNPTAFYLCASTSDRLADGYTFGSGTRLTVV.

V is TRBV6-5 and J is TRBJ2-1, with D tentatively TRBD1 (6 bases). The CDR3 covers 15 residues. V gave up 5 bases and J gave up 3 bases, with 14 bases separating them. The germline CDR1 and CDR2 sequences are MNHEY and SVGAGI. The CDR3 is CASSPGQGRYNEQFF. The CDR3 nucleotides read TGTGCCAGCAGTCCCGGGCAGGGGCGCTACAATGAGCAGTTCTTC.

V usage is TRBV5-8 and J usage is TRBJ2-3; 12 positions agree with TRBD2. Looked up from germline, CDR1 is SGHTS and CDR2 is YDEGEE. The CDR3 loop spans 18 amino acids. V lost 7 bases, J lost 1 base, and 13 bases stayed unmatched. CDR3 in amino acids: CASLLKMTSGGGTDTQYF. In DNA form, the CDR3 reads TGTGCCAGCCTCCTGAAAATGACTAGCGGGGGCGGCACAGATACGCAGTATTTT.

This chain connects TRBV27 to TRBJ1-1, with TRBD1 matching over 9 bases. V lost 7 bases and J lost 5; bases outside the gene matches: 8. This CDR3 has 14 residues. The germline V gene has CDR1 MNHEY and CDR2 SMNVEV (reference sequence). The CDR3 DNA follows: TGTGCCAGCATCTACAGGGGGCGGAGGACTGAAGCTTTCTTT. This sequence encodes CASIYRGRRTEAFF.